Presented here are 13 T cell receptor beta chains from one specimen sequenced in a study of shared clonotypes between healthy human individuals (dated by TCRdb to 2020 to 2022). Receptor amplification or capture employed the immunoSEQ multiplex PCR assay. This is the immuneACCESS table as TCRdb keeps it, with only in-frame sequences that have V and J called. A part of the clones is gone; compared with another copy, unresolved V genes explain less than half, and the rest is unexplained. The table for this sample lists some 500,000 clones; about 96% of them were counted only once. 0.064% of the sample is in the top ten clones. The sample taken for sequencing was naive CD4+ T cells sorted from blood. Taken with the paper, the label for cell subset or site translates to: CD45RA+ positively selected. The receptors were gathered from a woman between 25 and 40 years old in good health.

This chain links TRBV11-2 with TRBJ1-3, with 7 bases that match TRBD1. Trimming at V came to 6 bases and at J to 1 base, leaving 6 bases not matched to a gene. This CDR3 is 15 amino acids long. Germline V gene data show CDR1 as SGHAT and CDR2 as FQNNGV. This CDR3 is CASSRRGLSGNTIYF. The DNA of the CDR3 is TGTGCCAGCAGTCGAAGGGGGCTATCTGGAAACACCATATATTTT.

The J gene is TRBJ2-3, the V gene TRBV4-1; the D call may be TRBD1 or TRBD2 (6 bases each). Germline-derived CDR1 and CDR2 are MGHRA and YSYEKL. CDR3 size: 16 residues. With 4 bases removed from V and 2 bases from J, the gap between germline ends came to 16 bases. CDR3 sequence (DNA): TGCGCCAGCAGCCCCGGGGGCGAAGGTTACACAGATACGCAGTATTTT. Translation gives CASSPGGEGYTDTQYF.

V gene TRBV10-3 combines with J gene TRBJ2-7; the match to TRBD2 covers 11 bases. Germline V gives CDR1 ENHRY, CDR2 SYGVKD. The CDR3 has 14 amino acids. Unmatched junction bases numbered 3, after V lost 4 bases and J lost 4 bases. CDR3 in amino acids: CAISGLAGGYEQYF. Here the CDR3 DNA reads TGTGCCATCAGTGGTCTAGCGGGAGGTTACGAGCAGTACTTC.

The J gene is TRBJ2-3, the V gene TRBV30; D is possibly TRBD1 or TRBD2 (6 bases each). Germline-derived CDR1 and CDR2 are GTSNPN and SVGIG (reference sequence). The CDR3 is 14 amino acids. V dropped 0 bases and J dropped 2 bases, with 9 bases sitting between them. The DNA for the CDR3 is TGTGCCTGGAGTGTTCGGGGGCTCACAGATACGCAGTATTTT. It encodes CAWSVRGLTDTQYF.

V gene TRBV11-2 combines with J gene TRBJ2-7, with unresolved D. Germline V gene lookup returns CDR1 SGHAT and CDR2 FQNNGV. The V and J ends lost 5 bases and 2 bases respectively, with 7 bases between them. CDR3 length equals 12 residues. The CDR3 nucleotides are TGTGCCAGCAGCGAGGCTGCCTACGAGCAGTACTTC. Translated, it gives CASSEAAYEQYF.

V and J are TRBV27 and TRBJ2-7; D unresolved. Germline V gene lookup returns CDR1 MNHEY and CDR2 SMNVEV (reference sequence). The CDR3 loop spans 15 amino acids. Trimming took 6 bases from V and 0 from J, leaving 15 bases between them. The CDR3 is CASSKRTAPSYEQYF. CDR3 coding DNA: TGTGCCAGCAGCAAACGGACGGCGCCCTCCTACGAGCAGTACTTC.

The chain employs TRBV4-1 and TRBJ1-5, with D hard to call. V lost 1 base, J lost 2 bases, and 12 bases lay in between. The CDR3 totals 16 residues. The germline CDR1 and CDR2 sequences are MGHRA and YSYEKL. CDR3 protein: CASSQVYGMGNQPQHF. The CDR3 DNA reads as TGCGCCAGCAGCCAAGTTTACGGAATGGGCAATCAGCCCCAGCATTTT.

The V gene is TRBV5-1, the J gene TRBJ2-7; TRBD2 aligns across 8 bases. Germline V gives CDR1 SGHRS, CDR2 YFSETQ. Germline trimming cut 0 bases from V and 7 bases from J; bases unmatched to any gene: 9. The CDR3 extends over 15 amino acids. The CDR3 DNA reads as TGCGCCAGCAGCTTGGCTAGTAGCGGGATAGGTGAGCAGTACTTC. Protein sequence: CASSLASSGIGEQYF.

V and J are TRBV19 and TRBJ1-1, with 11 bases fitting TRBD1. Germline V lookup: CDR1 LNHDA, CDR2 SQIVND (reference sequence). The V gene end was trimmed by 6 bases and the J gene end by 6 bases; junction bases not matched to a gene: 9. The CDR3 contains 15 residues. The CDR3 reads CASRTGGQGVPEAFF. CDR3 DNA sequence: TGTGCCAGTAGAACAGGGGGACAGGGGGTACCTGAAGCTTTCTTT. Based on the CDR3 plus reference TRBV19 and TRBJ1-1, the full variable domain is DGGITQSPKYLFRKEGQNVTLSCEQNLNHDAMYWYRQDPGQGLRLIYYSQIVNDFQKGDIAEGYSVSREKKESFPLTVTSAQKNPTAFYLCASRTGGQGVPEAFFGQGTRLTVV.

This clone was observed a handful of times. CDR3 sequence (DNA): TGTGCCAGAGGACAGGGGGACACTGAAGCTTTCTTT. This gives the protein CARGQGDTEAFF. The chain employs TRBV2 and TRBJ1-1; 10 bases align to TRBD1. Germline V gene data show CDR1 as SNHLY and CDR2 as FYNNEI. V lost 9 bases and J lost 3; bases outside the gene matches: 1. The CDR3 has 12 amino acids.

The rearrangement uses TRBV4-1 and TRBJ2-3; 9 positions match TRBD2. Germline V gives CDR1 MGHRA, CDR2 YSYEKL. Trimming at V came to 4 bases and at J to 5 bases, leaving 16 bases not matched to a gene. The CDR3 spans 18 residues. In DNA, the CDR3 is TGCGCCAGCAGCCCAACGCCAGCGGGAGGCCACAGGGGAGATACGCAGTATTTT. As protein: CASSPTPAGGHRGDTQYF.

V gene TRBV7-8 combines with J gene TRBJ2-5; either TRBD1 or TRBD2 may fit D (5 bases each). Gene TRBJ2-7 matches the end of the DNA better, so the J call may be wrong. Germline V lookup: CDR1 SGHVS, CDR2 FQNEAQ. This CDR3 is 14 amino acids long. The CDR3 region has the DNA TGTGCCAGCAACTCCGGGGCGCCCTCCTACGAGCAGTACTTC. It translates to CASNSGAPSYEQYF.

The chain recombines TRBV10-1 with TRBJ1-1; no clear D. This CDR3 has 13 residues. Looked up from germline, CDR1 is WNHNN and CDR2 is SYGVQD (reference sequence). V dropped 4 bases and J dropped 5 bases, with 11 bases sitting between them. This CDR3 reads CASSATLVTEAFF. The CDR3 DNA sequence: TGCGCCAGCAGTGCAACCCTCGTAACTGAAGCTTTCTTT.